Here is one T cell receptor (beta chain) with its context. No antigen is known for it. This CDR3 spans 12 amino acids. Germline values: CDR1 SGHVS, CDR2 FQNEAQ. Trimming removed 3 bases at V and 10 bases at J, with 10 bases between. Primers used in a second PCR of about 6 to 11 cycles were a sample-barcoded 5' primer and a J-beta primer mix. Each of the cDNA molecules was tagged by a template-switch adaptor with 12 random nucleotides. TCRdb re-analysed the 5' RACE reads in MiXCR, keeping a single row per CDR3 protein. Among a few hundred thousand distinct CDR3 sequences listed, roughly half were seen once. The data derive from a study of blood T cells in healthy people across ages. On the study more broadly: Per every two T cells, about one barcoded beta molecule was captured by template switching.

Study results and limitations: Long-lived donors exceeded aged donors in naive CD4+ cells and diversity.

The V gene is TRBV7-8, the J gene TRBJ2-1; weak D call: TRBD1 (6 bases). Sequenced material: blood. The source is a man between 60 and 70 years old in good health. CDR3 protein: CASSFTGQEQFF. CDR3 sequence (DNA): TGTGCCAGCAGCTTTACGGGACAAGAGCAGTTCTTC.